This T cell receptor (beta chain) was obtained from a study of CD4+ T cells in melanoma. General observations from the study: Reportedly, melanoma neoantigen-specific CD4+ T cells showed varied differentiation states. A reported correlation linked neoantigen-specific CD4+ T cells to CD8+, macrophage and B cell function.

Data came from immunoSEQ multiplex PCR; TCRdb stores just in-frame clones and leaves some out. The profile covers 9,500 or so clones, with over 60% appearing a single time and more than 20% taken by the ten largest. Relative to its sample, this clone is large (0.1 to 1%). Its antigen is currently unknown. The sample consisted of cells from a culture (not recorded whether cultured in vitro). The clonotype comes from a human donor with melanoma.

The CDR3 loop is CASSPSKVAGANVLTF. The CDR3 DNA follows: TGTGCCAGCAGCCCCTCAAAGGTGGCTGGGGCCAACGTCCTGACTTTC. The chain employs TRBV7-3 and TRBJ2-6; no clear D gene. CDR1 is SGHTA and CDR2 is FQGTGA in the germline V gene. The CDR3 covers 16 residues. Between the trimmed V and J ends, which lost 5 bases and 2 bases, there was a span of 13 bases.